The 30 T cell receptor beta chains below all came from one sample that was sequenced in a study of T cells expressing NK-cell markers. TCRdb re-called the 5' RACE reads; one entry per CDR3 protein, DNA not given. The sample is made up of about 460,000 distinct CDR3 sequences, and the top ten hold approximately 1.5% of it. The specimen sequenced was blood T cells: a sorted CD56 or NKG2C T cell subset, CD4+ or CD8+ T cells, or bulk PBMC T cells (not recorded which). These receptors were taken from a woman aged 45-65 years in good health.

The chain employs TRBV29-1 and TRBJ2-5; the TCRdb call, TRBD1, lacks DNA for checking. Germline V gives CDR1 SQVTM, CDR2 ANQGSEA. CDR3 size: 13 residues. The CDR3 loop reads CSVEDRVQETQYF.

The rearrangement joins TRBV19 to TRBJ2-4. The CDR3 length is 15 residues. From germline, CDR1 is LNHDA and CDR2 SQIVND (reference sequence). The chain's CDR3 is CASSPERGVKNIQYF.

V and J are TRBV12-3 or TRBV12-4 and TRBJ1-2. The CDR3 runs 11 residues. The CDR3 region is CASSSVWGYTF.

The chain couples TRBV20-1 to TRBJ2-1. Germline V CDR1 and CDR2: DFQATT, SNEGSKA (reference sequence). CDR3 length: 17 residues. Here the CDR3 reads CSAHPQAGRSSYNEQFF.

This rearrangement joins TRBV12-3 or TRBV12-4 to TRBJ2-1; TCRdb's D call, TRBD2, is unchecked because there is no DNA. CDR3 size: 14 residues. This chain's CDR3 is CASNAGTSGMGQFF.

V usage is TRBV6-6 and J usage is TRBJ2-5; TCRdb picks TRBD1, but there is no DNA to check that call. Per the germline V gene, CDR1 is MNHNY and CDR2 is SVGAGI (reference sequence). The CDR3 spans 16 residues. The CDR3 sequence is CASSPPGTGGGKTQYF.

V usage is TRBV7-9 and J usage is TRBJ2-1; TCRdb calls TRBD1, which cannot be checked without DNA. Germline values: CDR1 SEHNR, CDR2 FQNEAQ (reference sequence). The length of the CDR3 is 15 residues. The CDR3 loop reads CASSFPGVGGNEQFF.

The V call is TRBV6-5, the J call TRBJ1-2; TCRdb names TRBD1, which stays unverified in the absence of DNA. CDR1 is MNHEY and CDR2 is SVGAGI in the germline V gene. This CDR3 spans 13 amino acids. The chain's CDR3 is CASSERDTKGYTF.

This chain uses TRBV20-1 with TRBJ2-3; with no DNA, the TCRdb D assignment of TRBD2 cannot be verified. This CDR3 has 14 amino acids. Germline CDR1 reads DFQATT; CDR2 reads SNEGSKA (reference sequence). The CDR3 region is CSATLAGNTDTQYF.

The V call is TRBV6-5, the J call TRBJ2-7; no DNA is available, so the TRBD2 call from TCRdb remains unchecked. The CDR3 has 15 amino acids. Germline CDR1 MNHEY, CDR2 SVGAGI. CDR3 region: CASSQGFLAAYEQYF.

The rearrangement joins TRBV11-2 to TRBJ2-1; TCRdb lists TRBD2, though no DNA is available to test this call. The CDR3 sequence is 20 residues long. From germline, CDR1 is SGHAT and CDR2 FQNNGV. Here the CDR3 reads CASSLLGWTSGTSSYNEQFF.

CDR3 sequence: CASGVGAQYGYTF. The chain has TRBV6-2 or TRBV6-3 and TRBJ1-2; the D gene TCRdb calls, TRBD1, cannot be checked with no DNA. The germline CDR1 and CDR2 sequences are MNHEY and SVGEGT. The CDR3 sequence is 13 residues long.

The chain joins TRBV11-3 to TRBJ1-2; absent DNA, TCRdb's TRBD1 call cannot be checked. The CDR3 runs to 18 residues. Germline-derived CDR1 and CDR2 are SGHNT and YENEEA. The chain's CDR3 is CASSYRDRVIESDYGYTF.

The V call is TRBV7-2, the J call TRBJ1-1. Germline CDR1 reads SGHTA; CDR2 reads FQGNSA. The CDR3 covers 11 residues. CDR3 loop: CASSLSPGAFF.

The chain is built from TRBV18 and TRBJ1-4; the TRBD1 assignment by TCRdb is unverifiable without DNA. CDR3 length: 13 residues. The germline gives CDR1 KGHSH, CDR2 LQKENI. The CDR3 loop reads CASSGGIEEKLFF.

V usage is TRBV14 and J usage is TRBJ2-5. The length of the CDR3 is 16 residues. CDR1 is SGHDN, CDR2 FVKESK, per germline. The CDR3 loop reads CASSQEGGYFQETQYF.

The CDR3 reads CASSQVDRDGTGELFF. The chain is built from TRBV5-1 and TRBJ2-2; the D call from TCRdb, TRBD1, cannot be confirmed without DNA. Germline loops: CDR1 SGHRS, CDR2 YFSETQ. The CDR3 length is 16 residues. Drawing the rest from reference TRBV5-1 and TRBJ2-2, the complete variable domain is KAGVTQTPRYLIKTRGQQVTLSCSPISGHRSVSWYQQTPGQGLQFLFEYFSETQRNKGNFPGRFSGRQFSNSRSEMNVSTLELGDSALYLCASSQVDRDGTGELFFGEGSRLTVL.

This CDR3 reads CASSPLGGRATDTQYF. This chain connects TRBV5-1 to TRBJ2-3; TCRdb indicates TRBD2, and absent DNA this call remains unverified. There are 16 residues in the CDR3. CDR1 is SGHRS, CDR2 YFSETQ, per germline.

The chain joins TRBV20-1 to TRBJ1-1; TCRdb's D gene call, TRBD1, goes unchecked for lack of DNA. This CDR3 contains 15 residues. In germline, CDR1 is DFQATT, CDR2 SNEGSKA (reference sequence). The CDR3 sequence: CSARDLGQPATEAFF.

V gene TRBV28 combines with J gene TRBJ2-5; the D call of TRBD1 rests on TCRdb alone, since no DNA is present to check it. Per germline, CDR1 MDHEN and CDR2 SYDVKM. The CDR3 runs to 14 residues. CDR3 sequence: CASRASGGQETQYF.

The genes are TRBV20-1 and TRBJ2-4. Germline lookup yields CDR1 DFQATT and CDR2 SNEGSKA (reference sequence). This CDR3 comprises 15 residues. The CDR3 reads CSAREMPIAKNIQYF.

J is TRBJ2-7 and V is TRBV7-7; TCRdb gives TRBD1 as the D gene, but with no DNA this cannot be confirmed. The CDR3 totals 20 residues. Germline V gene data show CDR1 as SSHAT and CDR2 as FNYEAQ (reference sequence). CDR3 region: CASSLGPGRLGDFCSYEQYF.

V gene TRBV12-3 or TRBV12-4 combines with J gene TRBJ2-2. This CDR3 has 15 amino acids. The CDR3 reads CASSDSGRSTGELFF.

The genes are TRBV3-1 and TRBJ2-5; TCRdb reports TRBD2, a call that lacks DNA to check it against. The CDR3 has 16 residues. Germline-derived CDR1 and CDR2 are LGHDT and YNNKEL (reference sequence). The CDR3 reads CASSHDGTSGSETQYF.

This sequence joins TRBV5-1 and TRBJ2-7; the D gene TCRdb calls, TRBD1, cannot be checked with no DNA. Germline CDR1 SGHRS, CDR2 YFSETQ. The CDR3 totals 15 residues. Here the CDR3 reads CASSPGSLGDYEQYF.

This rearrangement joins TRBV20-1 to TRBJ2-3; lacking DNA, the TRBD2 call made by TCRdb goes unchecked. Per the germline V gene, CDR1 is DFQATT and CDR2 is SNEGSKA (reference sequence). CDR3 length equals 14 residues. The CDR3 is CSASSGSYTDTQYF.

The chain uses TRBV5-1 and TRBJ2-1; TCRdb calls TRBD2, which cannot be checked without DNA. The CDR3 is 15 amino acids. The V gene's germline CDR1 is SGHRS and CDR2 YFSETQ. The CDR3 sequence is CASSVRSSSDNEQFF.

The V gene is TRBV20-1, the J gene TRBJ2-3; no DNA is available, so the TRBD2 call from TCRdb remains unchecked. This CDR3 has 15 amino acids. CDR1 is DFQATT, CDR2 SNEGSKA, per germline (reference sequence). CDR3: CSARDSGRLRDTQYF.

The chain uses TRBV11-3 and TRBJ2-1; there is no DNA to check the TCRdb D call of TRBD1. Germline V CDR1 and CDR2: SGHNT, YENEEA. This CDR3 spans 15 amino acids. CDR3 loop: CASSLRDRVNNEQFF. Complete variable domain (other parts from reference TRBV11-3 and TRBJ2-1): EAGVVQSPRYKIIEKKQPVAFWCNPISGHNTLYWYLQNLGQGPELLIRYENEEAVDDSQLPKDRFSAERLKGVDSTLKIQPAELGDSAVYLCASSLRDRVNNEQFFGPGTRLTVL.

The V and J genes are TRBV20-1 and TRBJ1-1; TCRdb calls TRBD1, which cannot be checked without DNA. The CDR3 is 12 amino acids. Germline lookup yields CDR1 DFQATT and CDR2 SNEGSKA (reference sequence). The CDR3 region is CSGRGTGTEAFF.